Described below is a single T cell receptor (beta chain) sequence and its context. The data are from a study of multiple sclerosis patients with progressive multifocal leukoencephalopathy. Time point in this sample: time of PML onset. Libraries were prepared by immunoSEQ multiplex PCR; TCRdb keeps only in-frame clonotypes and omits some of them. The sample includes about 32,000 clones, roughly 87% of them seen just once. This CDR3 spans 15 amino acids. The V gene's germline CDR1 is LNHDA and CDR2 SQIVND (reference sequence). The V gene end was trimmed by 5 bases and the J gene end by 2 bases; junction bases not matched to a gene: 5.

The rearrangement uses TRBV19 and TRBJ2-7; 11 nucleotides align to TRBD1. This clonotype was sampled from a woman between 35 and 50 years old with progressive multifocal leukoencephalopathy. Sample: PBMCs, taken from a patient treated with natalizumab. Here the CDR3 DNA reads TGTGCCAGTAGTGATCCGGGACAGGGGGCCTACGAGCAGTACTTC. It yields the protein CASSDPGQGAYEQYF. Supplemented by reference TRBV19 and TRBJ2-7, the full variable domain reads DGGITQSPKYLFRKEGQNVTLSCEQNLNHDAMYWYRQDPGQGLRLIYYSQIVNDFQKGDIAEGYSVSREKKESFPLTVTSAQKNPTAFYLCASSDPGQGAYEQYFGPGTRLTVT.